Below are 25 T cell receptor beta chains sequenced from a single sample in a study of CD8+CD57+ T cells in acquired aplastic anemia. Both TCR beta VDJ combination and CDR3 sequence profiling were carried out. Genomic DNA was the template for this profiling. TCRdb used MiXCR to reprocess the reads, holding one entry per CDR3 protein. The data hold 150,000 to 200,000 distinct CDR3 sequences, with 64% observed a single time. The sequenced material came from sorted CD4+, CD8+, or CD8+CD57+ T cells (not recorded which) from PBMCs. The receptors come from a human donor with severe aplastic anemia or a healthy control (not recorded which).

This clonotype was found a few times. The chain combines TRBV5-4 with TRBJ2-7, with 10 bases matching TRBD1. CDR3 size: 17 residues. Germline CDR1 SGHNT, CDR2 YYREEE (reference sequence). Trimming at V came to 4 bases and at J to 3 bases, leaving 13 bases not matched to a gene. DNA of the CDR3: TGTGCCAGCAGCCCTACCGGGAGAGGACAGGGGGTCTACGAGCAGTACTTC. Amino acid sequence: CASSPTGRGQGVYEQYF.

DNA of the CDR3: TGTGCCAGTAGTATTTCGACCCAAGAGACCCAGTACTTC. It specifies CASSISTQETQYF. This rearrangement joins TRBV19 to TRBJ2-5, with D uncertain. The CDR3 covers 13 residues. The germline V gene has CDR1 LNHDA and CDR2 SQIVND (reference sequence). V lost 3 bases, J lost 1 base, and 6 bases lay in between.

The J gene is TRBJ1-2, the V gene TRBV5-8; 8 bases are a match to TRBD1. V lost 1 base, J lost 8 bases, and 7 bases stayed unmatched. The V gene's germline CDR1 is SGHTS and CDR2 YDEGEE. The CDR3 totals 14 residues. CDR3 residues: CASSLRRTGQGYTF. The CDR3, as DNA: TGTGCCAGCAGCTTGCGGAGGACAGGGCAAGGCTACACCTTC.

The V call is TRBV15, the J call TRBJ2-1; possible D gene TRBD1, 5 bases. The CDR3 runs 13 residues. V gave up 5 bases and J gave up 9 bases, with 14 bases separating them. Germline assignment: CDR1 LNHNV and CDR2 YYDKDF (reference sequence). The CDR3 is CATSGPTVTEQFF. CDR3 bases: TGTGCCACCAGCGGACCGACAGTGACTGAGCAGTTCTTC. Combining the CDR3 with reference TRBV15 and TRBJ2-1 gives the whole variable domain DAMVIQNPRYQVTQFGKPVTLSCSQTLNHNVMYWYQQKSSQAPKLLFHYYDKDFNNEADTPDNFQSRRPNTSFCFLDIRSPGLGDTAMYLCATSGPTVTEQFFGPGTRLTVL.

The V gene is TRBV10-3, the J gene TRBJ1-2, with 7 nucleotides matching TRBD1. Per germline, CDR1 ENHRY and CDR2 SYGVKD. Germline trimming cut 5 bases from V and 1 base from J; bases unmatched to any gene: 4. This CDR3 region has 14 residues. CDR3 coding DNA: TGTGCCATCAGTACAGGGGAGCTTAACTATGGCTACACCTTC. This encodes CAISTGELNYGYTF.

As regards this clonotype: At one of its ends the junction is not consistent with the germline gene, which may arise from a read error. The genes are TRBV7-7 and TRBJ2-7; 10 bases are a match to TRBD2. The CDR3 contains 15 residues. CDR1 and CDR2 from the germline V gene are SSHAT and FNYEAQ (reference sequence). The DNA of the CDR3 is TGTGCTAGCAGCCCAGCGGGGGGGGGAGGGAGCGAGCAGTACTTC. Its protein is CASSPAGGGGSEQYF.

The J gene is TRBJ2-3, the V gene TRBV2; unclear D gene. CDR1 is SNHLY and CDR2 is FYNNEI in the germline V gene. The CDR3 is made up of 14 amino acids. The V end lost 4 bases, the J end lost 2 bases, and 10 bases lay between the germline ends. The CDR3 bases are TGTGCCAGCAGTGTATACAGATACACAGATACGCAGTATTTT. This translates into CASSVYRYTDTQYF.

The J gene is TRBJ1-3, the V gene TRBV7-9; D unresolved. Trimming removed 0 bases from V and 3 bases from J, with 9 bases in between. CDR1 is SEHNR, CDR2 FQNEAQ, per germline (reference sequence). The CDR3 length is 15 residues. The CDR3 protein is CASSLASGFGNTIYF. CDR3 coding DNA: TGTGCCAGCAGCTTAGCCTCGGGTTTTGGAAACACCATATATTTT.

The chain combines TRBV7-9 with TRBJ2-7, with D possibly being TRBD2 (5 bases). V gave up 5 bases and J gave up 13 bases, with 24 bases separating them. In germline, CDR1 is SEHNR, CDR2 FQNEAQ (reference sequence). This CDR3 is built from 14 residues. DNA for the CDR3: TGTGCCAGCAGCCAAGATTTGAGGGAGTCCCTCCCCTACTTC. It is translated as CASSQDLRESLPYF.

The sample holds many counts of this clonotype. J is TRBJ1-2 and V is TRBV4-3; D is undetermined. The CDR3 spans 15 residues. Trimming shortened V by 0 bases and J by 4 bases, and 12 bases separated the two germline ends. Looked up from germline, CDR1 is LGHNA and CDR2 is YSLEER. CDR3 loop: CASSQDSRGSYGYTF. The CDR3 DNA follows: TGCGCCAGCAGCCAAGATTCGCGGGGTTCCTATGGCTACACCTTC.

J is TRBJ2-1 and V is TRBV10-1; 10 nucleotides align to TRBD2. The junction had 5 bases not matched to a gene; V was cut back by 2 bases and J by 7 bases. Germline CDR1 reads WNHNN; CDR2 reads SYGVQD (reference sequence). The CDR3 covers 15 residues. The CDR3 reads CASSELAGEVNEQFF. As DNA, the CDR3 is TGCGCCAGCAGTGAGCTAGCGGGAGAGGTAAATGAGCAGTTCTTC.

The chain recombines TRBV9 with TRBJ2-7, with a tentative D call TRBD1 (5 bases). V lost 3 bases and J 3 bases, leaving 13 bases between the germline ends. The CDR3 contains 14 residues. Germline V gives CDR1 SGDLS, CDR2 YYNGEE. CDR3 nucleotides: TGTGCCAGCAGCGCCTTCGATGACAGCTACGAGCAGTACTTC. Translated: CASSAFDDSYEQYF.

The chain couples TRBV7-9 to TRBJ2-5, with TRBD2 matching over 10 bases. The CDR3 is 16 amino acids. The V segment lost 10 bases and the J segment 1 base; nucleotides outside the gene matches: 12. Germline loops: CDR1 SEHNR, CDR2 FQNEAQ (reference sequence). DNA for the CDR3: TGTGCCATCCCGATAGGTAGCGGGGGGACCCAAGAGACCCAGTACTTC. Residues: CAIPIGSGGTQETQYF.

As DNA, the CDR3 is TGTGCCGTACAAAGGGAAGTTGGCACTGAAGCTTTCTTT. As protein: CAVQREVGTEAFF. V usage is TRBV10-3 and J usage is TRBJ1-1; D gene uncertain. This CDR3 is 13 amino acids long. Trimming left V 11 bases short and J 4 bases short, with 17 bases between. Germline loops: CDR1 ENHRY, CDR2 SYGVKD.

This clonotype was found a few times. The rearrangement uses TRBV9 and TRBJ1-1, with D tentatively TRBD1 (6 bases). Trimming pared 5 bases from V and 6 bases from J, leaving 17 bases between. The germline gives CDR1 SGDLS, CDR2 YYNGEE. This CDR3 contains 14 residues. The CDR3 protein is CASSDRQGLSEAFF. The CDR3 DNA is TGTGCCAGCAGTGATCGGCAGGGGTTGTCTGAAGCTTTCTTT.

This clonotype was detected only a few times. The gene calls are TRBV5-6 and TRBJ2-2; TRBD1 might be the D (5 bases). V lost 0 bases, J lost 5 bases, and 14 bases lay in between. This CDR3 region has 16 residues. Germline CDR1 and CDR2: SGHDT and YYEEEE. CDR3 residues: CASSLELQGPTGELFF. The CDR3 DNA reads TGTGCCAGCAGCTTGGAATTGCAGGGCCCTACCGGGGAGCTGTTTTTT.

The rearrangement joins TRBV24-1 to TRBJ1-1; 7 bases agree with TRBD1. Germline values: CDR1 KGHDR, CDR2 SFDVKD. This CDR3 comprises 13 residues. V was pared by 7 bases and J by 5 bases, with 6 bases of the junction left unmatched. The CDR3 protein is CATRTTGETEAFF. The CDR3, as DNA: TGTGCCACCAGGACTACAGGGGAGACTGAAGCTTTCTTT.

This sequence joins TRBV29-1 and TRBJ1-1; D uncertain. The germline gives CDR1 SQVTM, CDR2 ANQGSEA. Trimming took off 4 bases at V and 2 bases at J, with 11 bases between the two ends. The CDR3 has 13 residues. This CDR3 is CSVVRLRNTEAFF. DNA of the CDR3: TGCAGCGTTGTACGGCTTCGAAACACTGAAGCTTTCTTT.

A few counts support this clonotype. J is TRBJ2-5 and V is TRBV5-1; D possibly matches TRBD1 or TRBD2 (5 bases each). This CDR3 has 14 amino acids. Germline-derived CDR1 and CDR2 are SGHRS and YFSETQ. V was shortened by 5 bases and J by 8 bases, with 19 bases between the two germline ends. CDR3 nucleotide sequence: TGCGCCAGCAGGTTAGACAGTAGAGGGGAAACCCAGTACTTC. This gives the protein CASRLDSRGETQYF.

V and J are TRBV10-3 and TRBJ2-7, with D possibly TRBD2 on 5 matching bases. This CDR3 region has 12 residues. Trimming removed 8 bases from V and 7 bases from J, with 15 bases in between. Germline CDR1 is ENHRY and CDR2 is SYGVKD. CDR3 sequence reads: CAIGGRPEEQYF. The CDR3 region has the DNA TGTGCCATCGGAGGACGCCCAGAGGAGCAGTACTTC.

J is TRBJ2-7 and V is TRBV7-2; 7 bases are shared with TRBD2. The germline CDR1 and CDR2 sequences are SGHTA and FQGNSA. CDR3 length: 15 residues. V trimming: 1 base; J trimming: 2 bases; junction bases outside the gene matches: 5. Here the CDR3 DNA reads TGTGCCAGCAGCTTAGGGTGGGGGGGAACCTACGAGCAGTACTTC. Its translation is CASSLGWGGTYEQYF. The variable domain in full, completed from reference TRBV7-2 and TRBJ2-7, reads GAGVSQSPSNKVTEKGKDVELRCDPISGHTALYWYRQSLGQGLEFLIYFQGNSAPDKSGLPSDRFSAERTGGSVSTLTIQRTQQEDSAVYLCASSLGWGGTYEQYFGPGTRLTVT.

The chain couples TRBV20-1 to TRBJ1-6, with 7 nucleotides matching TRBD1. Germline assignment: CDR1 DFQATT and CDR2 SNEGSKA (reference sequence). The V and J ends lost 6 bases and 5 bases, in that order; junction bases with no gene match: 13. The CDR3 has 16 residues. This CDR3 is CSARSKQGTDNSPLHF. The CDR3 bases are TGCAGTGCCCGTTCGAAACAGGGGACCGATAATTCACCCCTCCACTTT.

The table lists this clonotype with a few counts. This chain joins TRBV12-3 or TRBV12-4 and TRBJ2-1, with D hard to call. This CDR3 has 11 amino acids. The germline V and J ends were trimmed by 5 bases and 6 bases, with 5 bases remaining between them. CDR3 nucleotides: TGTGCCAGCAGTATCTTCAATGAGCAGTTCTTC. Amino acid sequence: CASSIFNEQFF.

In the case of this clonotype: Germline is not matched at one junction end, which may reflect a read error. The chain joins TRBV5-1 to TRBJ1-1; D ambiguous. The CDR3 runs 15 residues. Germline V gene sequence: CDR1 SGHRS, CDR2 YFSETQ. The CDR3 loop reads CASSLFGPMNAEAFF. In nucleotides, the CDR3 is TGCGCCAGCAGCTTGTTTGGACCCATGAACGCTGAAGCTTTCTTT.

This clonotype was counted between two and nine times. The chain links TRBV7-3 to TRBJ2-2, with D unresolved. This CDR3 is 15 amino acids long. Trimming removed 5 bases from V and 4 bases from J, with 14 bases in between. Germline V CDR1 and CDR2: SGHTA, FQGTGA. CDR3: CASSHGRTSTGELFF. The CDR3 DNA reads as TGTGCCAGCAGCCATGGTCGGACCTCCACCGGGGAGCTGTTTTTT.